This entry lists 15 T cell receptor beta chains sequenced from one sample in a study of blood T cell repertoires in COVID-19 (dated by TCRdb to 2020 to 2022). Libraries were prepared through the immunoSEQ multiplex PCR assay. Here the immuneACCESS table is served through TCRdb, limited to in-frame sequences with V and J called. Missing clones are a known gap in these copies; in checked studies unresolved V genes cover under half, and the rest lacks a known reason. Within this sample are 65,000 to 90,000 clones, with 88% of them counted one time only. The top ten hold approximately 6.8% of the sample. The specimen sequenced was peripheral blood. These receptor sequences come from a woman older than 75 with acute or convalescent COVID-19.

The chain's CDR3 is CASSVLYGSGGYTF. The CDR3 DNA is TGTGCCAGCAGCGTACTATATGGAAGCGGTGGCTACACCTTC. This chain connects TRBV9 to TRBJ1-2; D remains ambiguous. The CDR3 consists of 14 residues. V gave up 1 base and J gave up 7 bases, with 14 bases separating them. Germline values: CDR1 SGDLS, CDR2 YYNGEE.

This chain uses TRBV10-1 with TRBJ2-3; D gene uncertain. Germline lookup yields CDR1 WNHNN and CDR2 SYGVQD (reference sequence). Trimming took off 0 bases at V and 1 base at J, with 8 bases between the two ends. CDR3 length equals 15 residues. The CDR3 DNA reads as TGCGCCAGCAGTGAGTCGAATTCGGGCACAGATACGCAGTATTTT. Translation gives CASSESNSGTDTQYF.

J is TRBJ1-1 and V is TRBV19, with no clear D. Germline V CDR1 and CDR2: LNHDA, SQIVND (reference sequence). This CDR3 region has 14 residues. V was pared by 9 bases and J by 3 bases, with 17 bases between. CDR3 in amino acids: CASVVRGADTEAFF. The CDR3 coding sequence is TGTGCCAGCGTAGTTCGAGGCGCGGACACTGAAGCTTTCTTT.

The chain combines TRBV19 with TRBJ1-2, with 7 bases identical to TRBD1. After removal of 3 bases from V and 6 bases from J, the junction contained 7 bases not matched to a gene. This CDR3 comprises 14 residues. The germline V gene has CDR1 LNHDA and CDR2 SQIVND (reference sequence). CDR3 protein: CASSITGEVNGYTF. The CDR3 DNA is TGTGCCAGTAGTATCACAGGGGAAGTCAATGGCTACACCTTC.

The genes are TRBV6-6 and TRBJ2-1, with D maybe TRBD1 (5 bases). V was cut by 4 bases and J by 0 bases, with 10 bases left in between. The CDR3 totals 15 residues. Germline assignment: CDR1 MNHNY and CDR2 SVGAGI (reference sequence). CDR3 in amino acids: CASSWAQGSYNEQFF. Here the CDR3 DNA reads TGTGCCAGCAGTTGGGCGCAGGGCTCCTACAATGAGCAGTTCTTC.

V gene TRBV5-1 combines with J gene TRBJ1-1; weak D call: TRBD1 (5 bases). This CDR3 comprises 13 residues. The V end lost 1 base, the J end lost 4 bases, and 8 bases lay between the germline ends. From germline, CDR1 is SGHRS and CDR2 YFSETQ. This CDR3 is CASSLRGGTEAFF. The CDR3 DNA is TGCGCCAGCAGCTTGAGGGGTGGCACTGAAGCTTTCTTT.

The chain couples TRBV18 to TRBJ2-2, with 9 bases matching TRBD1. The V segment lost 1 base and the J segment 3 bases; nucleotides outside the gene matches: 3. The CDR3 totals 16 residues. Germline CDR1 KGHSH, CDR2 LQKENI. CDR3 residues: CASSPRRDRDTGELFF. CDR3 coding DNA: TGTGCCAGCTCACCACGCCGGGACAGGGACACCGGGGAGCTGTTTTTT.

The chain links TRBV3-1 (or the pseudogene TRBV3-2) to TRBJ1-1; 12 bases line up with TRBD1. Trimming removed 4 bases from V and 7 bases from J; junction bases left unmatched: 10. The CDR3 has 16 amino acids. Germline V CDR1 and CDR2: LGHDT, YNNKEL (reference sequence). CDR3 DNA: TGTGCCAGCAGCCGCCCGTCTGGGACAGGGGGCGTTGAAGCTTTCTTT. This translates into CASSRPSGTGGVEAFF.

This rearrangement joins TRBV7-8 to TRBJ2-1; 8 bases are a match to TRBD2. In germline, CDR1 is SGHVS, CDR2 FQNEAQ. V shed 4 bases and J 7 bases; nucleotides not matched to a gene: 18. This CDR3 is 18 amino acids long. CDR3 region: CASSYGGSAGLGANEQFF. The DNA of the CDR3 is TGTGCCAGCAGCTATGGCGGGTCTGCGGGACTAGGGGCTAATGAGCAGTTCTTC. The full variable domain, in which reference TRBV7-8 and TRBJ2-1 provide the parts outside the CDR3, is GAGVSQSPRYKVAKRGQDVALRCDPISGHVSLFWYQQALGQGPEFLTYFQNEAQLDKSGLPSDRFFAERPEGSVSTLKIQRTQQEDSAVYLCASSYGGSAGLGANEQFFGPGTRLTVL.

The rearrangement uses TRBV27 and TRBJ1-6; maybe TRBD1 (5 bases). The CDR3 has 12 amino acids. Deletions cut 7 bases from V and 9 bases from J, with 10 bases between. Per germline, CDR1 MNHEY and CDR2 SMNVEV (reference sequence). The CDR3 nucleotides read TGTGCCAGCACCGGGGGGGGTTCACCCCTCCACTTT. Translated, it gives CASTGGGSPLHF.

This clone came up once. The gene calls are TRBV9 and TRBJ2-7, with 9 bases lining up with TRBD1. V lost 3 bases, J lost 5 bases, and 9 bases stayed unmatched. In germline, CDR1 is SGDLS, CDR2 YYNGEE. This CDR3 spans 15 amino acids. The CDR3: CASSADGTGTHEQYF. The CDR3 region has the DNA TGTGCCAGCAGCGCCGACGGGACAGGGACCCACGAGCAGTACTTC.

The chain links TRBV7-3 to TRBJ2-1; 13 bases match TRBD2. Germline V gene data show CDR1 as SGHTA and CDR2 as FQGTGA. The CDR3 loop spans 16 amino acids. Trimming took 1 base from V and 8 from J; bases not matched to a gene: 5. In nucleotides, the CDR3 is TGTGCCAGCAGCTTAATGGGACTAGCGGGACGGGATGAGCAGTTCTTC. The encoded protein is CASSLMGLAGRDEQFF.

This chain uses TRBV4-2 with TRBJ2-2; TRBD1 agrees at 10 bases. The CDR3 is 15 residues long. Germline CDR1 and CDR2: LGHNA and YNFKEQ. V dropped 4 bases and J dropped 5; count of bases not matched to a gene: 4. CDR3 DNA sequence: TGTGCCAGCAGCCGCTCGGGACAGGGGACCGGGGAGCTGTTTTTT. Translation: CASSRSGQGTGELFF.

V and J are TRBV12-5 and TRBJ2-1; 8 nucleotides match TRBD2. Germline V gene lookup returns CDR1 LGHNT and CDR2 FRNRAP. This CDR3 contains 19 residues. The V segment lost 4 bases and the J segment 0 bases; nucleotides outside the gene matches: 14. The chain's CDR3 is CASGSNTLAGGVSYNEQFF. In nucleotides, the CDR3 is TGTGCTAGTGGTTCCAACACCCTCGCGGGAGGCGTCTCCTACAATGAGCAGTTCTTC.

The chain carries TRBV29-1 and TRBJ1-4, with D tentatively TRBD1 (5 bases). The V and J ends lost 6 bases and 11 bases respectively, with 10 bases between them. The CDR3 sequence is 10 residues long. Looked up from germline, CDR1 is SQVTM and CDR2 is ANQGSEA. The CDR3 bases are TGCAGCGTCTACGACAGTAAACTGTTTTTT. Amino acids: CSVYDSKLFF.